The entry below gives a single T cell receptor beta chain sequence along with its context. One end of the junction varies from germline; a read error may be responsible. A single record per CDR3 protein comes from TCRdb applying MiXCR to the RT-PCR reads. The data contain 500,000 to 600,000 distinct CDR3 sequences, roughly 10% of them singletons. The CDR3 consists of 13 residues. Germline CDR1 reads SQVTM; CDR2 reads ANQGSEA. The sample is drawn from a study of response to subunit inactivated influenza vaccine. This rearrangement joins TRBV29-1 to TRBJ2-3, with 9 positions matching TRBD1. The sequencing used PBMCs from blood, collected on the day of vaccination. The receptor was derived from a man in his forties or fifties who received an inactivated influenza vaccine. This chain's CDR3 is CSVADRGTDAQYF. In DNA, the CDR3 is TGCAGCGTTGCGGACAGGGGCACAGATGCGCAGTATTTT.